The 13 T cell receptor beta chains below come from one sample, sequenced in a study of shared clonotypes between healthy human individuals. Here immunoSEQ multiplex PCR was the method, and the copy in TCRdb shows in-frame clones only, minus some. The data show approximately 2,000,000 clones, with around 93% seen just once and more than 1.5% held by the top ten. CD8 cells classed as naive were CD45RO-negative and positively selected for CCR7, excluding terminally differentiated effector memory CD45RA+ cells. The sample was naive CD8+ T cells from PBMCs. All receptors derive from a man younger than 35 in good health. Some clones in this sample may be carry-over from other donors' samples.

The chain employs TRBV11-2 and TRBJ1-2; D is possibly TRBD1 (6 bases). There are 16 residues in the CDR3. The V end was cut by 3 bases, the J end by 0 bases, with 14 bases between. Germline V gene sequence: CDR1 SGHAT, CDR2 FQNNGV. This chain's CDR3 is CASSFPWGGPNYGYTF. CDR3 in DNA: TGTGCCAGCAGCTTTCCGTGGGGGGGCCCTAACTATGGCTACACCTTC.

The rearrangement joins TRBV27 to TRBJ2-7; 9 bases match TRBD1. There are 13 residues in the CDR3. Germline V gene lookup returns CDR1 MNHEY and CDR2 SMNVEV (reference sequence). Losses at the gene ends were 9 bases for V and 4 bases for J; bases not matched to a gene: 7. The CDR3 nucleotides read TGTGCCAGTGGACAGGGGAGTGGTTACGAGCAGTACTTC. Protein product: CASGQGSGYEQYF.

The rearrangement links TRBV4-1 to TRBJ2-1; D tentatively fits TRBD1 or TRBD2 (5 bases each). Trimming left V 0 bases short and J 1 base short, with 13 bases between. CDR3 length: 17 amino acids. Germline loops: CDR1 MGHRA, CDR2 YSYEKL. The CDR3 is CASSQDVGVGSYNEQFF. The CDR3 nucleotides are TGCGCCAGCAGCCAAGATGTGGGGGTCGGGTCCTACAATGAGCAGTTCTTC.

The count of this clone is one. The chain carries TRBV27 and TRBJ2-7; possible D gene TRBD2, 6 bases. V was cut by 4 bases and J by 3 bases, with 19 bases left in between. The CDR3 extends over 16 amino acids. Germline CDR1 reads MNHEY; CDR2 reads SMNVEV (reference sequence). CDR3 nucleotides: TGTGCCAGCAGTTACTCCTCGGGAGTAGTCTACTACGAGCAGTACTTC. Translated: CASSYSSGVVYYEQYF.

The genes are TRBV10-3 and TRBJ1-5; no definite D call. The CDR3 runs to 15 residues. From germline, CDR1 is ENHRY and CDR2 SYGVKD. The V end was cut by 3 bases, the J end by 7 bases, with 16 bases between. The CDR3 spells CAISDLPIGQQPQHF. CDR3 DNA: TGTGCCATCAGTGACCTCCCCATAGGGCAGCAGCCCCAGCATTTT.

The CDR3 DNA reads TGTGCCAGCAGCTTAGAGCGGGGCTTTTGGGAAGAGACCCAGTACTTC. Translating gives CASSLERGFWEETQYF. The genes are TRBV11-2 and TRBJ2-5; maybe TRBD2 (6 bases). Germline CDR1 is SGHAT and CDR2 is FQNNGV. This CDR3 contains 16 residues. The ends were cut back, 0 bases at V and 3 bases at J, with 14 bases in the middle.

The V gene is TRBV28, the J gene TRBJ2-7; 7 bases agree with TRBD1. The V and J ends lost 3 bases and 3 bases, in that order; junction bases with no gene match: 5. CDR1 is MDHEN, CDR2 SYDVKM, per germline. This CDR3 has 14 residues. The CDR3 region is CASSFEQGHYEQYF. The CDR3 DNA reads TGTGCCAGCAGTTTTGAACAGGGGCACTACGAGCAGTACTTC.

Concerning this clone: Other nucleotide sequences from this sample produce the same CDR3. The rearrangement uses TRBV9 and TRBJ1-2; no reliable D call. The CDR3 covers 14 residues. V was pared by 0 bases and J by 1 base, with 7 bases between. From germline, CDR1 is SGDLS and CDR2 YYNGEE. CDR3 amino acids: CASSVAGSNYGYTF. In nucleotides, the CDR3 is TGTGCCAGCAGCGTAGCTGGCAGTAACTATGGCTACACCTTC.

This chain joins TRBV9 and TRBJ1-3; 9 bases agree with TRBD1. Germline loops: CDR1 SGDLS, CDR2 YYNGEE. CDR3 size: 16 residues. The V and J ends lost 3 bases and 4 bases, in that order; junction bases with no gene match: 8. CDR3 sequence: CASSEQGAIVGNTIYF. CDR3 nucleotide sequence: TGTGCCAGCAGCGAACAGGGGGCAATAGTCGGAAACACCATATATTTT.

The chain carries TRBV29-1 and TRBJ1-1, with a possible D match to TRBD1 (5 bases). CDR3 length: 12 residues. CDR1 is SQVTM, CDR2 ANQGSEA, per germline. DNA for the CDR3: TGCAGTGCTTTTGGGGGGAACACTGAAGCTTTCTTT. Its translation is CSAFGGNTEAFF.

This clone was found once. Within the sample, other DNA sequences also encode this same CDR3. J is TRBJ1-5 and V is TRBV19; possibly TRBD1 for D (5 bases). Trimming took 3 bases from V and 7 from J, leaving 16 bases between them. Germline-derived CDR1 and CDR2 are LNHDA and SQIVND (reference sequence). This CDR3 has 15 amino acids. CDR3 DNA: TGTGCCAGTAGTATCGGGACGGGTCCGGGCCAGCCCCAGCATTTT. This encodes CASSIGTGPGQPQHF.

The genes are TRBV10-3 and TRBJ2-3; 13 bases are a match to TRBD2. This CDR3 spans 16 amino acids. Germline lookup yields CDR1 ENHRY and CDR2 SYGVKD. J was trimmed by 0 bases and V by 6 bases; bases with no gene match: 3. CDR3 region: CAIREGLAGSTDTQYF. In DNA form, the CDR3 reads TGTGCCATCAGAGAGGGACTAGCGGGAAGCACAGATACGCAGTATTTT.

The V gene is TRBV19, the J gene TRBJ1-2, with D uncertain. The CDR3 runs 16 residues. V dropped 3 bases and J dropped 1 base, with 15 bases sitting between them. The V gene's germline CDR1 is LNHDA and CDR2 SQIVND (reference sequence). The CDR3 region has the DNA TGTGCCAGTAGTATCCACGGAGGGATGATTAACTATGGCTACACCTTC. Translation gives CASSIHGGMINYGYTF.